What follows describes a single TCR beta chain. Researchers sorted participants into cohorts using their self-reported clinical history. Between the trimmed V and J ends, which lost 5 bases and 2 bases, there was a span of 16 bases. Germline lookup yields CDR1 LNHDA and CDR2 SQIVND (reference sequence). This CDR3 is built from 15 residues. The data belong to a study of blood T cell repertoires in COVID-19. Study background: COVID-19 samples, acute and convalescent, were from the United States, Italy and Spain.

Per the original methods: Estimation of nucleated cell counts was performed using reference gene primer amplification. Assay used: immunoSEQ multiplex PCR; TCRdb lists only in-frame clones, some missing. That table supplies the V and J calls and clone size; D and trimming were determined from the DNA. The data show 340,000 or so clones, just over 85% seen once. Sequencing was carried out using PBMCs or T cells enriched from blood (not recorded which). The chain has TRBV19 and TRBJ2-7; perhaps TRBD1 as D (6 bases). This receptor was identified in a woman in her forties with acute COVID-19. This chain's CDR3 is CASSATGTPPYEQYF. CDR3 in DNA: TGTGCCAGTAGTGCAACCGGGACACCTCCCTACGAGCAGTACTTC.